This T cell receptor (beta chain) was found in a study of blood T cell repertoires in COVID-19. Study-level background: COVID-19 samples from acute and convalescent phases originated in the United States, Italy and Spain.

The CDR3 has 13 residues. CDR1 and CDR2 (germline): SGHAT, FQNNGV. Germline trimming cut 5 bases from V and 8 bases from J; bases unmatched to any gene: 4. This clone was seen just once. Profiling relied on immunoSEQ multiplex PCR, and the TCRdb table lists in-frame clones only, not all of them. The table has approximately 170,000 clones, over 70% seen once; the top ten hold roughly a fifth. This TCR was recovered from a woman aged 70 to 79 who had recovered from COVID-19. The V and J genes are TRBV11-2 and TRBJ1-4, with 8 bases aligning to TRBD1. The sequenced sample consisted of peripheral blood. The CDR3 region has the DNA TGTGCCAGCAGCCGGGACAGGCGGGAAAAACTGTTTTTT. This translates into CASSRDRREKLFF.